This T cell receptor beta chain emerged from a study of blood T cell repertoires in COVID-19. Study overall: From T cells, B-cell-depleted T cells, or PBMCs came the material, which was cDNA or gDNA.

Authors' methods: Reference gene primer amplification yielded estimated nucleated cell counts. Measured with immunoSEQ multiplex PCR; TCRdb has only the in-frame clones, and not every one. Clonal size and the V and J genes are those of that table, whereas D and trimming came from the DNA. The sample carries more than 45,000 clones, 78% recorded once. Germline lookup yields CDR1 SGHRS and CDR2 YFSETQ. The CDR3 totals 15 residues. Trimming removed 4 bases at V and 2 bases at J, with 15 bases between. The sequencing sample was made of peripheral blood. This TCR was sampled from a human donor in a cohort sampled during active COVID-19. The chain combines TRBV5-1 with TRBJ1-2; D uncertain. CDR3 bases: TGCGCCAGCAGCGGCGGGGATAACGGGAACTATGGCTACACCTTC. Its protein product is CASSGGDNGNYGYTF.